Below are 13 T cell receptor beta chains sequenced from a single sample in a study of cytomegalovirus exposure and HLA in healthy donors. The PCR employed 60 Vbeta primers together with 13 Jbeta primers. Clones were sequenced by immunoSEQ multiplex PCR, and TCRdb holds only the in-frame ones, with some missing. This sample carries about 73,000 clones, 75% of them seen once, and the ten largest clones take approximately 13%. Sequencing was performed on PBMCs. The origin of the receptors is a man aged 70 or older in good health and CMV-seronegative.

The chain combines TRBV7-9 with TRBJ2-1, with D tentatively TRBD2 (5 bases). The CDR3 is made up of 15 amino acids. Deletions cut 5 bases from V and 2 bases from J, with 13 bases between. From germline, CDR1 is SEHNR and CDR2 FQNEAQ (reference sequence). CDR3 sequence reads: CASSAGSGPYNEQFF. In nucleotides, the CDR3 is TGTGCCAGCAGCGCGGGCTCCGGACCCTACAATGAGCAGTTCTTC.

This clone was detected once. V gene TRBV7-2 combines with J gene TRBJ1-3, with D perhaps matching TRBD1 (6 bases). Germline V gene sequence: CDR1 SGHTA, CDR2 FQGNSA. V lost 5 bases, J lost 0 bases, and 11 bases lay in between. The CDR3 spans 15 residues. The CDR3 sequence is CASSTQGPSGNTIYF. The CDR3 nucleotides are TGTGCCAGCAGCACCCAGGGGCCCTCTGGAAACACCATATATTTT.

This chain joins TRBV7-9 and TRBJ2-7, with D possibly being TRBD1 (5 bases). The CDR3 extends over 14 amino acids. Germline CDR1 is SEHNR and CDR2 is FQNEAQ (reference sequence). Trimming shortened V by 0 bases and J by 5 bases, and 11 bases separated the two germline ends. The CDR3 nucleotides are TGTGCCAGCAGCTTAGCCGTGGGGCGGCACGAGCAGTACTTC. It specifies CASSLAVGRHEQYF.

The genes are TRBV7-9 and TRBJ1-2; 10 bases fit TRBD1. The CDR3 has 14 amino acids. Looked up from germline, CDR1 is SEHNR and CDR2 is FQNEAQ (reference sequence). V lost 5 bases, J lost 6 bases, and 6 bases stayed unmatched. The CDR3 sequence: CASSTGQGTHGYTF. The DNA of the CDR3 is TGTGCCAGCAGCACGGGACAGGGGACGCATGGCTACACCTTC.

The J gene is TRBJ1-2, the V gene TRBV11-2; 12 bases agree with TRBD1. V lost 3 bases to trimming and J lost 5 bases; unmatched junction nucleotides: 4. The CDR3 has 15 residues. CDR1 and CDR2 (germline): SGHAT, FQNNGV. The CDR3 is CASSFGTGGGYGYTF. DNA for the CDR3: TGTGCCAGCAGCTTTGGGACAGGGGGCGGTTATGGCTACACCTTC.

In nucleotides, the CDR3 is TGTGCCAGCAGTTTGGGGAGCGGGGGAGGAGATACGCAGTATTTT. Its translation is CASSLGSGGGDTQYF. The chain is built from TRBV28 and TRBJ2-3; TRBD2 matches 8 bases. The CDR3 extends over 15 amino acids. The junction had 7 bases not matched to a gene; V was cut back by 3 bases and J by 5 bases. The germline CDR1 and CDR2 sequences are MDHEN and SYDVKM.

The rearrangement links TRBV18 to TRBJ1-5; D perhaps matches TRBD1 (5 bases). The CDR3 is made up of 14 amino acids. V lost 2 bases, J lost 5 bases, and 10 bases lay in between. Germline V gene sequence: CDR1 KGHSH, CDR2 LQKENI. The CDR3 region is CASSPNGGDQPQHF. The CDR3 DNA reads TGTGCCAGCTCACCAAACGGGGGAGATCAGCCCCAGCATTTT.

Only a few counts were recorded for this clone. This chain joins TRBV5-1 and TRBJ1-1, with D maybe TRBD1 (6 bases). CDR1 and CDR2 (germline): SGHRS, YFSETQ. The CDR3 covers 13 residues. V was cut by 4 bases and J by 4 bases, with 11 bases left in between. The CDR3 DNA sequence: TGCGCCAGCAGCACCCAGGGGTCCACTGAAGCTTTCTTT. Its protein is CASSTQGSTEAFF.

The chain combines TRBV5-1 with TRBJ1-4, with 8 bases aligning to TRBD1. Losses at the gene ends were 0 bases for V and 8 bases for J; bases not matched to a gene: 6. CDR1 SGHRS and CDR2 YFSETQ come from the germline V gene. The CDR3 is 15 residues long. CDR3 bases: TGCGCCAGCAGCTTGGAGGGGACAGGAGGGGAAAAACTGTTTTTT. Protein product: CASSLEGTGGEKLFF.

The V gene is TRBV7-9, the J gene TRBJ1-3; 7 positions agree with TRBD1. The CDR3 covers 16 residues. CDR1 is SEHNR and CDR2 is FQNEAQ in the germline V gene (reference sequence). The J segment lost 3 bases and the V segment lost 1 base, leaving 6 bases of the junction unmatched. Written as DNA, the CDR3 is TGTGCCAGCAGCTTAGACCCAGGGGGAGATGGAAACACCATATATTTT. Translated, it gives CASSLDPGGDGNTIYF.

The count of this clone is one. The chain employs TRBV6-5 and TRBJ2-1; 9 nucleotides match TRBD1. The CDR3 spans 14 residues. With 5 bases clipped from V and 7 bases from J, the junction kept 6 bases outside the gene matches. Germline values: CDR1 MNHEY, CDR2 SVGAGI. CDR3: CASSPRQGGNEQFF. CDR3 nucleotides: TGTGCCAGCAGTCCGAGACAGGGGGGTAATGAGCAGTTCTTC.

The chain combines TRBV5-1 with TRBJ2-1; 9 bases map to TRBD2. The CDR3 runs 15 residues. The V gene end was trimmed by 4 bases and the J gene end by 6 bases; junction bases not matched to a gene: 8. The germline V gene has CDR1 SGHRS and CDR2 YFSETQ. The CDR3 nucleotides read TGCGCCAGCAGCCAAAGGACTAGCGCACTCAATGAGCAGTTCTTC. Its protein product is CASSQRTSALNEQFF. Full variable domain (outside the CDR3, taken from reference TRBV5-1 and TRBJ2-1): KAGVTQTPRYLIKTRGQQVTLSCSPISGHRSVSWYQQTPGQGLQFLFEYFSETQRNKGNFPGRFSGRQFSNSRSEMNVSTLELGDSALYLCASSQRTSALNEQFFGPGTRLTVL.

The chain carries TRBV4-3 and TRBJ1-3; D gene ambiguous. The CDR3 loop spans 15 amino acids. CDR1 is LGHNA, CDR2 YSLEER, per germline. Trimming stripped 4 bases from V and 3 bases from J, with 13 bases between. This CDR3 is CASSREIAVGNTIYF. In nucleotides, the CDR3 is TGCGCCAGCAGCCGAGAAATAGCGGTTGGAAACACCATATATTTT.